This T cell receptor (beta chain) was captured in a study of T cell responses to AZD1222 COVID-19 vaccine. Overall study findings and caveats: Two doses of AZD1222 preceded a rise in Spike-specific TCR breadth and depth.

As to this clone: Its target is unknown.

Clones were sequenced by immunoSEQ multiplex PCR, and TCRdb holds only the in-frame ones, with some missing. The sample includes 200,000 to 250,000 clones, 90% to 95% of them seen just once. The germline V gene has CDR1 ENHRY and CDR2 SYGVKD. V lost 5 bases to trimming and J lost 8 bases; unmatched junction nucleotides: 13. This CDR3 comprises 15 residues. The J gene is TRBJ1-2, the V gene TRBV10-3, with TRBD1 matching over 8 bases. This TCR derives from an adult who received the MenACWY meningococcal vaccine as a control. The input for sequencing was peripheral blood, taken 28 days after the second dose of the MenACWY control vaccine. The CDR3 DNA reads as TGTGCCATCAGTCAGCTTGAGACAGGGGCCGGGGGCTACACCTTC. As protein: CAISQLETGAGGYTF.